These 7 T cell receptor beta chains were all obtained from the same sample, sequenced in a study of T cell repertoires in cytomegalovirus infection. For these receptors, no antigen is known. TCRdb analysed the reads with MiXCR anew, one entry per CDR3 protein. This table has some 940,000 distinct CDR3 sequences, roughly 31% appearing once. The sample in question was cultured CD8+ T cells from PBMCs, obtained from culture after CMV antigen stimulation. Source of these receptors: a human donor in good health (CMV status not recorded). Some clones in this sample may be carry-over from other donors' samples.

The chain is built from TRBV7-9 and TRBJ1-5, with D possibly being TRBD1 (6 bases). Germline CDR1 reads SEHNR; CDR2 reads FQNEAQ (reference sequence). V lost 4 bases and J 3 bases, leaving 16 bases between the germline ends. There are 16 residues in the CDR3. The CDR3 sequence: CASSSAGGPANQPQHF. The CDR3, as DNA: TGTGCCAGCAGCTCGGCGGGGGGGCCGGCCAATCAGCCCCAGCATTTT.

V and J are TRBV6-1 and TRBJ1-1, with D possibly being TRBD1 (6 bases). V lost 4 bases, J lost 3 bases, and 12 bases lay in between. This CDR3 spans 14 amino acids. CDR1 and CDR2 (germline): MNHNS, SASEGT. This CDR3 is CASSVAGADTEAFF. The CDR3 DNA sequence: TGTGCCAGCAGTGTGGCGGGGGCTGACACTGAAGCTTTCTTT.

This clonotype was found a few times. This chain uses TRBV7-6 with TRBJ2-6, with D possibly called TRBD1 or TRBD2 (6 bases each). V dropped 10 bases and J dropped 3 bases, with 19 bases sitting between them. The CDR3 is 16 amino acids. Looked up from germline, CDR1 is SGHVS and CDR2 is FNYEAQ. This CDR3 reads CATSGDWDVGANVLTF. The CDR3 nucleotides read TGTGCCACCTCAGGGGACTGGGACGTTGGGGCCAACGTCCTGACTTTC.

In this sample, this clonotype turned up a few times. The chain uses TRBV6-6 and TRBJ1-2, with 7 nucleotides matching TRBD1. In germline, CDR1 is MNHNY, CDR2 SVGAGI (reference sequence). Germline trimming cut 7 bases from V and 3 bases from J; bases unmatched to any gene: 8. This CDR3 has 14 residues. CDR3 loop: CASTDVQGHYGYTF. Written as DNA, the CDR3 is TGTGCCAGCACCGACGTACAGGGGCACTATGGCTACACCTTC.

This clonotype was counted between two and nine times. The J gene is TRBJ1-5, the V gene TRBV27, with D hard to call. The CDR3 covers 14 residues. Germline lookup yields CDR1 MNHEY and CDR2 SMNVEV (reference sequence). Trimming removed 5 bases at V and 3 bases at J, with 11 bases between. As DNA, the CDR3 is TGTGCCAGCAGTCCCCTTTCGATCAATCAGCCCCAGCATTTT. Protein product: CASSPLSINQPQHF.

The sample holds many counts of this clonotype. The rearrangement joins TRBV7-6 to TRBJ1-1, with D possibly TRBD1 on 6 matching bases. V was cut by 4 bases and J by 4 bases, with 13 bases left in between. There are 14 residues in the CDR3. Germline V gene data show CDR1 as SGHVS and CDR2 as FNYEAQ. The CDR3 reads CASSSGGAATEAFF. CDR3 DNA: TGTGCCAGCAGCTCCGGGGGCGCGGCCACTGAAGCTTTCTTT.

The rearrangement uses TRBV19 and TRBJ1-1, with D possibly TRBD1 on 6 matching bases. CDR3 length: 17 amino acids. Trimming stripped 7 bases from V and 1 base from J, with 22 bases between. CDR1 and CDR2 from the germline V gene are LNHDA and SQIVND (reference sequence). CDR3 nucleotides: TGTGCCAGTAAATCGAGTATTCGGGGGGCAAAGAACACTGAAGCTTTCTTT. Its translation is CASKSSIRGAKNTEAFF.